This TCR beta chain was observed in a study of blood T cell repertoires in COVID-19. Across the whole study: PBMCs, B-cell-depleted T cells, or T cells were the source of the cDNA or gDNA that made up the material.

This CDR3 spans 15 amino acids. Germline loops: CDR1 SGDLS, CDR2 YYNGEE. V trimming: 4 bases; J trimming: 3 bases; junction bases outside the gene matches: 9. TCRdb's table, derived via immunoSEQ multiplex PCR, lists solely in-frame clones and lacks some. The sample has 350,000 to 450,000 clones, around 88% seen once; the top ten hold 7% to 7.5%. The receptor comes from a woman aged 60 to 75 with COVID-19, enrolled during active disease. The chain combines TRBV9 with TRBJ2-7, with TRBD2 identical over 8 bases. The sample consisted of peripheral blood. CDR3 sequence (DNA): TGTGCCAGCAGCATTCAGGGACTAGAAAACTACGAGCAGTACTTC. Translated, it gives CASSIQGLENYEQYF. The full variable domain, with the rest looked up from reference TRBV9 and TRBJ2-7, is DSGVTQTPKHLITATGQRVTLRCSPRSGDLSVYWYQQSLDQGLQFLIQYYNGEERAKGNILERFSAQQFPDLHSELNLSSLELGDSALYFCASSIQGLENYEQYFGPGTRLTVT.